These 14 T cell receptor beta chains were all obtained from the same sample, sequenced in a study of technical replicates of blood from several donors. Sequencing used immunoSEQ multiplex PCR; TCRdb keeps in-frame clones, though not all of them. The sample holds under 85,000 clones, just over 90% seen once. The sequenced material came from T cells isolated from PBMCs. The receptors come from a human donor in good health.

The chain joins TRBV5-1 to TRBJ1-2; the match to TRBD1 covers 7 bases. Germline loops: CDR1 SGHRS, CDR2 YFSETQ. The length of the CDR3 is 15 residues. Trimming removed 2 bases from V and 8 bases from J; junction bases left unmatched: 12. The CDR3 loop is CASSFQGQTRKGYTF. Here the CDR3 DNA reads TGCGCCAGCAGCTTTCAGGGACAGACTCGGAAGGGCTACACCTTC.

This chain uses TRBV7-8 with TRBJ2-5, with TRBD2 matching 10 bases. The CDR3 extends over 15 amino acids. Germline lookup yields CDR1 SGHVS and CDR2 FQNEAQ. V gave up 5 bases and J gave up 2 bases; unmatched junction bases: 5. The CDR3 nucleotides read TGTGCCAGCAGCCGGCCTAGCGGGGGACAAGAGACCCAGTACTTC. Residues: CASSRPSGGQETQYF.

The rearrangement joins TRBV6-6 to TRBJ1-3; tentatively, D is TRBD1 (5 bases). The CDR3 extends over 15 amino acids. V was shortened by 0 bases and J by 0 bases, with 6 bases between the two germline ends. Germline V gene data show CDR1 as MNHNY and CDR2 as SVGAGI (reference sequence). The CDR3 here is CASSYSDNSGNTIYF. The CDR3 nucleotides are TGTGCCAGCAGTTACTCGGACAACTCTGGAAACACCATATATTTT.

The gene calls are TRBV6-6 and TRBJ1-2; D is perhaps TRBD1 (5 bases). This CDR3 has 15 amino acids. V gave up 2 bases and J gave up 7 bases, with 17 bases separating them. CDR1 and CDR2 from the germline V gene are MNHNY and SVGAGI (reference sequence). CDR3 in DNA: TGTGCCAGCAGTTACAGGGCCGGAGGGGTCTTTGGCTACACCTTC. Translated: CASSYRAGGVFGYTF.

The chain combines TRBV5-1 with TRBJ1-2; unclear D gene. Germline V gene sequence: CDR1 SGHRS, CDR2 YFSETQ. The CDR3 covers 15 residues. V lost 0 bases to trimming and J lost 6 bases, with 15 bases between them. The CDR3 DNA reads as TGCGCCAGCAGCTTGGAAGACTGGGTCCTCGATGGCTACACCTTC. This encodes CASSLEDWVLDGYTF.

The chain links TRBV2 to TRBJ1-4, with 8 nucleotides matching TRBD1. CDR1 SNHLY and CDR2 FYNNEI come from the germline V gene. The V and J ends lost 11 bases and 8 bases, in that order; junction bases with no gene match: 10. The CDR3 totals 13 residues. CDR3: CAGAGQAMEKLFF. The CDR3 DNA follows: TGTGCCGGGGCGGGACAGGCTATGGAAAAACTGTTTTTT. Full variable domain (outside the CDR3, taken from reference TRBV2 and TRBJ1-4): EPEVTQTPSHQVTQMGQEVILRCVPISNHLYFYWYRQILGQKVEFLVSFYNNEISEKSEIFDDQFSVERPDGSNFTLKIRSTKLEDSAMYFCAGAGQAMEKLFFGSGTQLSVL.

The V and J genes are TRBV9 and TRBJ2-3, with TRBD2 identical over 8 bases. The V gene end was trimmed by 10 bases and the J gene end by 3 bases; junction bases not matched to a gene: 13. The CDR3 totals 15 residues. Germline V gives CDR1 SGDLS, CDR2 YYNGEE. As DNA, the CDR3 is TGTGCCTCATCAGAAAGAAGCGGGAGAACAGATACGCAGTATTTT. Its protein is CASSERSGRTDTQYF.

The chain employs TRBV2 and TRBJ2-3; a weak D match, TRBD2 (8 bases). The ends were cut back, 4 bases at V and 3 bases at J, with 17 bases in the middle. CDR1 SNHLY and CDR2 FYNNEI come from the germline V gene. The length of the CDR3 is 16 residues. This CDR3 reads CASSARGSSGTDTQYF. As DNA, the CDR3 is TGTGCCAGCAGTGCCAGGGGGTCTAGCGGGACAGATACGCAGTATTTT.

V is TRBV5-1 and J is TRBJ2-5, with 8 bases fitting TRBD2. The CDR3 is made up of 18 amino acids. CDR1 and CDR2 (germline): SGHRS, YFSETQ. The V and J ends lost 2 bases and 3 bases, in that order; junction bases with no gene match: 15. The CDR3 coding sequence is TGCGCCAGCAGCTTAATTTTTCTAGGCGGGGGGTTGGAAGAGACCCAGTACTTC. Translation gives CASSLIFLGGGLEETQYF.

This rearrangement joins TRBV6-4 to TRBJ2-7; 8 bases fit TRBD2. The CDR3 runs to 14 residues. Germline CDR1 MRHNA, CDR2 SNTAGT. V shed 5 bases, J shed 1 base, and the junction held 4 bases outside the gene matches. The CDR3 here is CASSYLAGSYEQYF. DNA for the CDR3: TGTGCCAGCAGTTACTTAGCGGGATCCTACGAGCAGTACTTC.

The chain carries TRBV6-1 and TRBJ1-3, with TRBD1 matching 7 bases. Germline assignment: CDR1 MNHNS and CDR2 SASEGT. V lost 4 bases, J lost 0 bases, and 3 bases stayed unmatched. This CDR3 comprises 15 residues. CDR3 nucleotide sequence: TGTGCCAGCAGTGCTACAGGGGACTCTGGAAACACCATATATTTT. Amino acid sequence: CASSATGDSGNTIYF.

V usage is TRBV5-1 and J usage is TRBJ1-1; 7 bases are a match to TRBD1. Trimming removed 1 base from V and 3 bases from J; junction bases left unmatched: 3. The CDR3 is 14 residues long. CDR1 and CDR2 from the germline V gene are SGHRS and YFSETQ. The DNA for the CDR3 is TGCGCCAGCAGCTTGAAAACAGGGGACACTGAAGCTTTCTTT. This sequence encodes CASSLKTGDTEAFF.

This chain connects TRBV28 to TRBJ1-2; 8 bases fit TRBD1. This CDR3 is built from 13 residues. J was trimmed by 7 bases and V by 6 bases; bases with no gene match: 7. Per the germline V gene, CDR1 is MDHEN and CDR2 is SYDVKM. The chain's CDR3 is CASSPRQGFGYTF. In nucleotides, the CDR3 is TGTGCCAGCAGCCCTCGACAGGGGTTTGGCTACACCTTC.

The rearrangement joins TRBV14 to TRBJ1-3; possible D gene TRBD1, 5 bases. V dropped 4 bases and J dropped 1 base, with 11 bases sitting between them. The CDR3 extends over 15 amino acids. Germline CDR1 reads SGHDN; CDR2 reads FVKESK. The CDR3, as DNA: TGTGCCAGCAGCCTACTGGGGCCTTCTGGAAACACCATATATTTT. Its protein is CASSLLGPSGNTIYF.